Listed below are T cell receptor beta chains from one sample, sequenced in a study of T cells in Graves' hyperthyroidism and ophthalmopathy. TCRdb recomputed calls from the multiplex PCR reads with MiXCR, one row per CDR3 protein. The data contain 250,000 to 300,000 distinct CDR3 sequences, around 15% of them seen just once; the ten biggest clones take up roughly 31%. Specimen: blood. All receptors derive from a woman aged 50 to 60 with Graves' hyperthyroidism that later progressed to Graves' ophthalmopathy. Both conserved end residues are part of each CDR3. The D gene is left open where the match is weak. Rows may omit the clone size; those that give it use once, few, many or a size class.

d_call: NA
j_call: TRBJ1-5
v_call: TRBV6-1
clone_size: many
cdr3_aa: CASGDYSNQPQHF
cdr3_nt: TGTGCCAGCGGAGACTATAGCAATCAGCCCCAGCATTTT

d_call: TRBD2
j_call: TRBJ2-1
v_call: TRBV28
clone_size: NA
cdr3_aa: CASSFRLAGGSYNEQFF
cdr3_nt: TGTGCCAGCAGTTTTCGACTAGCGGGAGGGTCGTACAATGAGCAGTTCTTC

d_call: TRBD2
j_call: TRBJ2-7
v_call: TRBV29-1
clone_size: many
cdr3_aa: CSGLGLDHDEQYF
cdr3_nt: TGCAGCGGTCTGGGACTAGACCATGACGAGCAGTACTTC

d_call: NA
j_call: TRBJ2-5
v_call: TRBV14
clone_size: many
cdr3_aa: CASSQERETQYF
cdr3_nt: TGTGCCAGCAGCCAAGAGCGGGAGACCCAGTACTTC

d_call: NA
j_call: TRBJ2-5
v_call: TRBV28
clone_size: NA
cdr3_aa: CASSYKGAVNQETQYF
cdr3_nt: TGTGCCAGCAGTTATAAAGGGGCTGTGAACCAAGAGACCCAGTACTTC

d_call: NA
j_call: TRBJ1-6
v_call: TRBV29-1
clone_size: few
cdr3_aa: CSASSSPLHF
cdr3_nt: TGCAGCGCCTCAAGTTCACCCCTCCACTTT

d_call: TRBD2
j_call: TRBJ2-1
v_call: TRBV20-1
clone_size: many
cdr3_aa: CSARWPKAFSGSRNEQFF
cdr3_nt: TGCAGTGCCAGATGGCCGAAGGCATTTAGCGGGAGTAGAAATGAGCAGTTCTTC

d_call: NA
j_call: TRBJ2-1
v_call: TRBV5-1
clone_size: NA
cdr3_aa: CASSQRGGYNEQFF
cdr3_nt: TGCGCCAGCAGCCAGAGGGGCGGCTACAATGAGCAGTTCTTC

d_call: NA
j_call: TRBJ1-1
v_call: TRBV14
clone_size: once
cdr3_aa: CASSPLGLLLGAFF
cdr3_nt: TGTGCCAGCAGCCCCCTGGGACTGTTACTTGGGGCTTTCTTT

d_call: TRBD1
j_call: TRBJ2-7
v_call: TRBV19
clone_size: few
cdr3_aa: CASSIRWGQGVDEQYF
cdr3_nt: TGTGCCAGTAGTATACGTTGGGGACAGGGGGTCGACGAGCAGTACTTC

d_call: TRBD1
j_call: TRBJ1-2
v_call: TRBV28
clone_size: medium-sized
cdr3_aa: CASSLSGRGQYGYTF
cdr3_nt: TGTGCCAGCAGTTTGTCGGGCAGGGGGCAATATGGCTACACCTTC

d_call: TRBD2
j_call: TRBJ2-1
v_call: TRBV2
clone_size: many
cdr3_aa: CAKTSGRSYNEQFF
cdr3_nt: TGTGCCAAGACTAGCGGGAGATCCTACAATGAGCAGTTCTTC

d_call: NA
j_call: TRBJ2-1
v_call: TRBV28
clone_size: many
cdr3_aa: CASSFSAGNEQFF
cdr3_nt: TGTGCCAGCAGTTTTTCCGCGGGAAATGAGCAGTTCTTC

d_call: NA
j_call: TRBJ1-1
v_call: TRBV5-1
clone_size: many
cdr3_aa: CASSSDRLNTEAFF
cdr3_nt: TGCGCCAGCAGCTCGGACCGACTGAACACTGAAGCTTTCTTT

d_call: NA
j_call: TRBJ1-1
v_call: TRBV13
clone_size: NA
cdr3_aa: CASSRNDLGRLNTEAFF
cdr3_nt: TGTGCCAGCAGCCGAAACGACTTAGGACGGTTAAACACTGAAGCTTTCTTT

d_call: TRBD2
j_call: TRBJ2-3
v_call: TRBV5-1
clone_size: many
cdr3_aa: CASSSGLAGPDTQYF
cdr3_nt: TGCGCCAGCAGCTCGGGACTAGCGGGACCAGATACGCAGTATTTT

d_call: TRBD1
j_call: TRBJ1-6
v_call: TRBV6-1
clone_size: many
cdr3_aa: CASRGAPQGRNSPLHF
cdr3_nt: TGTGCCAGCAGGGGAGCACCACAGGGGAGAAATTCACCCCTCCACTTT

d_call: NA
j_call: TRBJ2-7
v_call: TRBV7-9
clone_size: many
cdr3_aa: CASSSPAGISPYEQYF
cdr3_nt: TGTGCCAGCAGCTCCCCGGCGGGCATTTCACCCTACGAGCAGTACTTC

d_call: NA
j_call: TRBJ1-1
v_call: TRBV27
clone_size: many
cdr3_aa: CASGSRGAMNTEAFF
cdr3_nt: TGTGCCAGCGGGAGCCGGGGGGCCATGAACACTGAAGCTTTCTTT

d_call: TRBD2
j_call: TRBJ2-1
v_call: TRBV5-4
clone_size: NA
cdr3_aa: CASSSIAGGPPGQFF
cdr3_nt: TGTGCCAGCAGCTCTATAGCGGGAGGGCCCCCGGGGCAGTTCTTC

d_call: NA
j_call: TRBJ1-2
v_call: TRBV3-1
clone_size: many
cdr3_aa: CASSQGYGTWDYGYTF
cdr3_nt: TGTGCCAGCAGCCAAGGGTATGGGACGTGGGACTATGGCTACACCTTC

d_call: NA
j_call: TRBJ1-5
v_call: TRBV6-6
clone_size: many
cdr3_aa: CASSYSSRGRNQPQHF
cdr3_nt: TGTGCCAGCAGTTACTCGAGCCGGGGGCGGAATCAGCCCCAGCATTTT

d_call: TRBD2
j_call: TRBJ2-1
v_call: TRBV27
clone_size: NA
cdr3_aa: CASSPLGLADYNEQFF
cdr3_nt: TGTGCCAGCAGTCCGCTTGGCCTAGCGGACTACAATGAGCAGTTCTTC

d_call: NA
j_call: TRBJ1-5
v_call: TRBV7-9
clone_size: NA
cdr3_aa: CASSPDSVQPQHF
cdr3_nt: TGTGCCAGCAGTCCTGACAGTGTACAGCCCCAGCATTTT

d_call: NA
j_call: TRBJ2-3
v_call: TRBV6-1
clone_size: many
cdr3_aa: CASSLYGSTDTQYF
cdr3_nt: TGTGCCAGCAGCTTATATGGTAGCACAGATACGCAGTATTTT

d_call: TRBD1
j_call: TRBJ1-2
v_call: TRBV12-3/TRBV12-4
clone_size: many
cdr3_aa: CASSWTGVDGYTF
cdr3_nt: TGTGCCAGCAGTTGGACAGGGGTTGATGGCTACACCTTC

d_call: NA
j_call: TRBJ1-5
v_call: TRBV5-1
clone_size: many
cdr3_aa: CASSVGGGGDQPQHF
cdr3_nt: TGCGCCAGCAGCGTAGGTGGGGGTGGGGATCAGCCCCAGCATTTT

d_call: TRBD2
j_call: TRBJ2-3
v_call: TRBV5-1
clone_size: NA
cdr3_aa: CASSQTGTSDTDTQYF
cdr3_nt: TGCGCCAGCAGCCAGACCGGGACTAGTGACACAGATACGCAGTATTTT

d_call: NA
j_call: TRBJ2-1
v_call: TRBV6-2/TRBV6-3
clone_size: NA
cdr3_aa: CASSSLTTSQYNEQFF
cdr3_nt: TGTGCCAGCAGCTCGTTGACTACTAGTCAATACAATGAGCAGTTCTTC

d_call: NA
j_call: TRBJ2-3
v_call: TRBV20-1
clone_size: NA
cdr3_aa: CSARDRGWGAGRVANTQYF
cdr3_nt: TGCAGTGCTAGAGATAGGGGGTGGGGAGCGGGACGGGTGGCAAATACGCAGTATTTT

d_call: NA
j_call: TRBJ2-3
v_call: TRBV7-3
clone_size: many
cdr3_aa: CASSLSQGGDTQYF
cdr3_nt: TGTGCCAGCAGCCTAAGCCAGGGGGGAGATACGCAGTATTTT

d_call: NA
j_call: TRBJ2-5
v_call: TRBV5-1
clone_size: many
cdr3_aa: CASSLVSGQETQYF
cdr3_nt: TGCGCCAGCAGCTTGGTGAGCGGCCAAGAGACCCAGTACTTC

d_call: NA
j_call: TRBJ1-5
v_call: TRBV20-1
clone_size: many
cdr3_aa: CSASTSNQPQHF
cdr3_nt: TGCAGTGCTAGTACCAGCAATCAGCCCCAGCATTTT

d_call: NA
j_call: TRBJ2-7
v_call: TRBV20-1
clone_size: many
cdr3_aa: CSAKWRKEQYF
cdr3_nt: TGCAGTGCCAAATGGCGGAAGGAGCAGTACTTC

d_call: NA
j_call: TRBJ1-4
v_call: TRBV29-1
clone_size: NA
cdr3_aa: CSVTSTGEKLFF
cdr3_nt: TGCAGCGTGACCTCGACGGGTGAAAAACTGTTTTTT

d_call: TRBD1
j_call: TRBJ2-5
v_call: TRBV28
clone_size: many
cdr3_aa: CATRQGWETQYF
cdr3_nt: TGTGCCACCAGACAGGGATGGGAGACCCAGTACTTC

d_call: TRBD1
j_call: TRBJ2-2
v_call: TRBV27
clone_size: many
cdr3_aa: CASSVSGQLNTGELFF
cdr3_nt: TGTGCCAGCAGTGTCTCGGGACAGTTGAACACCGGGGAGCTGTTTTTT

d_call: NA
j_call: TRBJ1-4
v_call: TRBV2
clone_size: NA
cdr3_aa: CASRELRGEKLFF
cdr3_nt: TGTGCCAGCAGGGAGCTTAGGGGTGAAAAACTGTTTTTT

d_call: NA
j_call: TRBJ2-3
v_call: TRBV7-8
clone_size: NA
cdr3_aa: CASSFYICSARVGSTDTQYF
cdr3_nt: NA

d_call: TRBD1
j_call: TRBJ1-2
v_call: TRBV28
clone_size: many
cdr3_aa: CASSTSGGVGYGYTF
cdr3_nt: TGTGCCAGCAGTACTTCAGGGGGCGTTGGCTATGGCTACACCTTC

d_call: NA
j_call: TRBJ1-1
v_call: TRBV6-1
clone_size: few
cdr3_aa: CASLKYLHTEAFF
cdr3_nt: TGTGCCAGCCTAAAATATCTCCACACTGAAGCTTTCTTT

d_call: NA
j_call: TRBJ2-1
v_call: TRBV28
clone_size: many
cdr3_aa: CASTPTPGYNEQFF
cdr3_nt: TGTGCCAGCACCCCGACACCCGGCTACAATGAGCAGTTCTTC

d_call: NA
j_call: TRBJ2-3
v_call: TRBV5-1
clone_size: NA
cdr3_aa: CASSLAPLAPHSDTQYF
cdr3_nt: TGCGCCAGCAGCTTGGCCCCATTAGCGCCCCACTCGGATACGCAGTATTTT

d_call: NA
j_call: TRBJ1-1
v_call: TRBV19
clone_size: NA
cdr3_aa: CASSSRQDTEAFF
cdr3_nt: TGTGCCAGTAGTTCGAGGCAGGACACTGAAGCTTTCTTT

d_call: NA
j_call: TRBJ1-4
v_call: TRBV19
clone_size: few
cdr3_aa: CASAPLETAGKLFF
cdr3_nt: TGTGCCAGCGCACCCCTCGAGACGGCCGGGAAACTGTTTTTT

d_call: NA
j_call: TRBJ1-5
v_call: TRBV20-1
clone_size: many
cdr3_aa: CSASPDVSNQPQHF
cdr3_nt: TGCAGTGCTTCCCCGGACGTTAGCAATCAGCCCCAGCATTTT

d_call: NA
j_call: TRBJ2-1
v_call: TRBV9
clone_size: NA
cdr3_aa: CASSVLGENEQFF
cdr3_nt: TGTGCCAGCAGCGTGCTAGGGGAGAATGAGCAGTTCTTC

d_call: TRBD2
j_call: TRBJ2-3
v_call: TRBV25-1
clone_size: many
cdr3_aa: CASSEYKAGDTDTQYF
cdr3_nt: TGTGCCAGCAGTGAATATAAAGCGGGAGACACAGATACGCAGTATTTT

d_call: NA
j_call: TRBJ2-7
v_call: TRBV27
clone_size: NA
cdr3_aa: CASSPLGGRGSYEQYF
cdr3_nt: TGTGCCAGCAGTCCCCTCGGGGGCCGGGGGTCCTACGAGCAGTACTTC

d_call: NA
j_call: TRBJ2-1
v_call: TRBV11-2
clone_size: many
cdr3_aa: CASSFNRDSYNEQFF
cdr3_nt: TGTGCCAGCAGCTTTAACCGAGACTCCTACAATGAGCAGTTCTTC

d_call: NA
j_call: TRBJ1-2
v_call: TRBV5-1
clone_size: few
cdr3_aa: CASSLVGGSPGGYTF
cdr3_nt: TGCGCCAGCAGCTTGGTCGGGGGATCGCCGGGCGGCTACACCTTC

d_call: TRBD1
j_call: TRBJ1-1
v_call: TRBV5-1
clone_size: many
cdr3_aa: CASSRDGQGHTEAFF
cdr3_nt: TGCGCCAGCAGCCGAGACGGACAGGGCCACACTGAAGCTTTCTTT

d_call: TRBD2
j_call: TRBJ2-1
v_call: TRBV6-4
clone_size: NA
cdr3_aa: CASSTGTSTEQFF
cdr3_nt: TGTGCCAGCAGTACCGGGACTAGCACTGAGCAGTTCTTC